This note documents a single T cell receptor beta chain sequence. Its antigen remains undetermined. There are no base qualities to consult, and no much larger clone falls within one base. For commercial TCRB immunosequencing, around 500 nanograms of biopsy DNA were submitted for each sample. Adaptive Biotechnology amplified CDR3 regions from genomic DNA with a two-step multiplex PCR that controlled for amplification bias. In the first PCR, primers covered every V and J gene segment, and in the second PCR, barcodes and Illumina adapters were added. CDR3 libraries were sequenced on an Illumina instrument. The authors' analysis ran thus. The analysis used both the pipelines supplied by the vendor and custom analysis of the raw data in R/Bioconductor with R version 3.3.0. Clonality, ranging from 0 to 1, was calculated as the inverse of the normalised Shannon entropy of all productive clones. High-frequency clones were defined as the share of the repertoire taken up by the top 100 clones, keeping only clones that passed a 95% confidence test. The Simpson index measured repertoire diversity, and the Morisita-Horn index measured overlap between samples. The immuneACCESS repertoire file appears here via TCRdb, limited to in-frame rearrangements. These files lack a portion of the clones; in checked studies, under half of the deficit traces to unresolved V genes, and the cause of the others is not known. V, J and clone size derive from that table, while D and trimming were established from the DNA sequence. Across this sample there are about 15,000 clones, with around 82% seen only once. Roughly 20% of the sample comes from the top ten.

Adults with ileal or ileocolonic Crohn's disease for whom ileocolonic resection was indicated were considered eligible. Whole ileal mucosal biopsies were kept frozen at -80 degrees C prior to DNA extraction. Genomic DNA was extracted from frozen whole biopsies with a TRizol-based method and quantified on a NanoDrop 2000 spectrophotometer. The sample belongs to a study of T cell repertoires in ileal Crohn's disease (dated by TCRdb to about 2019). General notes on the study: Median disease duration was roughly 8 years, and about a third of patients were identified as active smokers at the time of surgery. All patients had surgery for a complication: stricturing disease in approximately 60% and penetrating disease in about 40%. Roughly half of the patients were given postoperative therapy, with about 19 on anti-TNF agents and about a dozen on thiopurines. TCR repertoire analysis was done in some 55 Crohn's disease patients from a prospective multicentre cohort. Running in parallel with the study was a multicentre cohort set up to find predictors of early endoscopic recurrence following ileocolonic resection. Endoscopic postoperative recurrence was defined by a Rutgeerts score above i0. The study sequenced approximately 170 mucosal samples from 57 patients, taken at several locations on the surgical specimen and at postoperative endoscopy.

What the work shows at the level of the full study, not this receptor alone: Mucosal CD4 and CD8 T cells were sorted and sequenced only in a subgroup of patients, whose size was not stated. More high-frequency clones were carried by sorted CD8 T cells than by CD4 T cells, suggesting that mucosal expansions were mainly CD8. Compared with non-smokers, patients who were active smokers at surgery showed a significantly higher proportion of clonal expansions (roughly 24% vs 19%, p=0.02). Higher high-frequency clone percentages at surgery were associated with endoscopic recurrence; all patients with clonality above 26.8% (18/57) had recurrence.

CDR1 and CDR2, looked up from the germline V gene (reference sequence), are DFQATT and SNEGSKA. The CDR3 numbers 11 residues from cysteine through phenylalanine. Only the CDR3 region is kept as DNA, spanning 33 bases read in frame from base 1. V lost 2 bases and J lost 4 bases; the stretch between them is 5 bases long. In this chain, TRBV20-1 is recombined with TRBJ2-5, with the identity of the D gene unclear. The sequencing input was ileal tissue. This receptor was obtained from an adult with Crohn's disease. Read as DNA, the sequence is TGCAGTGCTAGAACGGGAGAGACCCAGTACTTC. The encoded protein is CSARTGETQYF.